The 29 T cell receptor beta chains reported below all come from one sample, sequenced in a study of blood T cell repertoires in COVID-19. Using immunoSEQ multiplex PCR, the repertoire was profiled, and TCRdb retains in-frame clones only, with some absent. The sample shows around 160,000 clones, approximately 80% of them seen only once. Input material: PBMCs or T cells enriched from blood (not recorded which). The receptors derive from a woman aged 60-75 years who had recovered from COVID-19.

The chain uses TRBV19 and TRBJ1-6, with 8 bases that match TRBD1. Trimming took 8 bases from V and 0 from J; bases not matched to a gene: 3. Germline V gene lookup returns CDR1 LNHDA and CDR2 SQIVND (reference sequence). The CDR3 is made up of 15 amino acids. The CDR3 coding sequence is TGTGCCAGTTCGACAGGGGACTCCTATAATTCACCCCTCCACTTT. Protein product: CASSTGDSYNSPLHF.

This chain uses TRBV27 with TRBJ2-5; 10 bases agree with TRBD2. The CDR3 length is 14 residues. Germline CDR1 is MNHEY and CDR2 is SMNVEV (reference sequence). V was clipped by 5 bases and J by 4 bases; unmatched bases: 4. For the CDR3, the DNA is TGTGCCAGCAGTCCAAGACTAGCGGGAGAGACCCAGTACTTC. The encoded protein is CASSPRLAGETQYF.

V usage is TRBV14 and J usage is TRBJ2-5; D unresolved. The CDR3 consists of 14 residues. Looked up from germline, CDR1 is SGHDN and CDR2 is FVKESK. The V gene lost 0 bases and the J gene lost 6 bases, with 11 bases spanning the gap. CDR3 coding DNA: TGTGCCAGCAGCCAAGAATCGGCGGCTAAGACCCAGTACTTC. It is translated as CASSQESAAKTQYF.

V is TRBV6-5 and J is TRBJ1-6; perhaps TRBD1 as D (5 bases). This CDR3 has 15 residues. V was cut by 0 bases and J by 8 bases, with 11 bases left in between. The V gene's germline CDR1 is MNHEY and CDR2 SVGAGI. This CDR3 reads CASSYSSGFDSPLHF. The CDR3 DNA sequence: TGTGCCAGCAGTTACTCGTCAGGGTTTGATTCACCCCTCCACTTT.

A few counts support this clone. The chain carries TRBV11-2 and TRBJ2-7; D is perhaps TRBD1 (5 bases). Germline V gene sequence: CDR1 SGHAT, CDR2 FQNNGV. The CDR3 totals 20 residues. V was cut by 0 bases and J by 4 bases, with 28 bases left in between. CDR3 in DNA: TGTGCCAGCAGCTTAGAGATATTGGTTGGCAGGTCCACAGGAACGTACGAGCAGTACTTC. This codes for CASSLEILVGRSTGTYEQYF.

The chain uses TRBV30 and TRBJ1-4, with D unclear. Per the germline V gene, CDR1 is GTSNPN and CDR2 is SVGIG (reference sequence). The CDR3 sequence is 14 residues long. V was cut by 0 bases and J by 1 base, with 6 bases left in between. The CDR3 region is CAWSVSITNEKLFF. CDR3 sequence (DNA): TGTGCCTGGAGTGTTAGTATAACTAATGAAAAACTGTTTTTT.

V usage is TRBV27 and J usage is TRBJ2-1; 11 bases line up with TRBD2. Trimming at V came to 2 bases and at J to 6 bases, leaving 6 bases not matched to a gene. CDR1 is MNHEY, CDR2 SMNVEV, per germline (reference sequence). The CDR3 totals 16 residues. The chain's CDR3 is CASSLPSGRNLNEQFF. CDR3 sequence (DNA): TGTGCCAGCAGTTTACCTAGCGGGAGGAATCTCAATGAGCAGTTCTTC.

This clone was recorded only once. Other DNA sequences from this sample encode an identical CDR3 as well. The chain recombines TRBV5-1 with TRBJ2-3; 10 positions match TRBD1. Germline V CDR1 and CDR2: SGHRS, YFSETQ. The length of the CDR3 is 14 residues. J lost 6 bases, V lost 1 base, and 2 bases had no gene match. This chain's CDR3 is CASSLRQGADTQYF. The DNA for the CDR3 is TGCGCCAGCAGCTTGAGACAGGGGGCGGATACGCAGTATTTT.

This sequence joins TRBV7-9 and TRBJ2-1, with D perhaps matching TRBD2 (6 bases). The CDR3 totals 14 residues. Between the trimmed V and J ends, which lost 2 bases and 8 bases, there was a span of 13 bases. Germline loops: CDR1 SEHNR, CDR2 FQNEAQ (reference sequence). The CDR3 DNA is TGTGCCAGCAGCTTATCGTCGGGAGAGGATGAGCAGTTCTTC. It codes for CASSLSSGEDEQFF.

The chain recombines TRBV7-2 with TRBJ2-7, with D possibly being TRBD1 (6 bases). The CDR3 covers 14 residues. Germline assignment: CDR1 SGHTA and CDR2 FQGNSA. The germline V and J ends were trimmed by 3 bases and 3 bases, with 12 bases remaining between them. The CDR3 bases are TGTGCCAGCAGCTTTACAGGGCAAAGCTACGAGCAGTACTTC. Translation: CASSFTGQSYEQYF.

The J gene is TRBJ1-3, the V gene TRBV10-3; TRBD1 might be the D (6 bases). This CDR3 is 16 amino acids long. Trimming removed 6 bases at V and 0 bases at J, with 15 bases between. The germline gives CDR1 ENHRY, CDR2 SYGVKD. The CDR3 sequence is CAISDGTFGSGNTIYF. CDR3 nucleotides: TGTGCCATCAGCGACGGGACATTCGGCTCTGGAAACACCATATATTTT.

The chain uses TRBV6-6 and TRBJ1-5; D ambiguous. V lost 8 bases to trimming and J lost 0 bases, with 11 bases between them. Per germline, CDR1 MNHNY and CDR2 SVGAGI (reference sequence). There are 14 residues in the CDR3. The CDR3 sequence: CASLEAGSNQPQHF. In nucleotides, the CDR3 is TGTGCCAGCCTAGAGGCCGGTAGCAATCAGCCCCAGCATTTT.

The chain combines TRBV7-9 with TRBJ1-2, with 7 bases matching TRBD1. CDR3 size: 13 residues. Germline V gives CDR1 SEHNR, CDR2 FQNEAQ (reference sequence). The V segment lost 8 bases and the J segment 3 bases; nucleotides outside the gene matches: 6. The CDR3 nucleotides are TGTGCCAGCTCACGGGACAGAGACTATGGCTACACCTTC. It yields the protein CASSRDRDYGYTF.

Here the CDR3 reads CASSRGQGASRNEKLFF. In nucleotides, the CDR3 is TGCGCCAGCAGCAGAGGACAGGGGGCCAGTCGGAATGAAAAACTGTTTTTT. This rearrangement joins TRBV5-1 to TRBJ1-4; 11 bases fit TRBD1. The CDR3 consists of 17 residues. The trim removed 4 bases at V and 5 bases at J, leaving 10 bases unmatched. Germline CDR1 is SGHRS and CDR2 is YFSETQ.

This clone appeared a single time. The rearrangement joins TRBV30 to TRBJ1-6; D possibly corresponds to TRBD1 (6 bases). CDR3 length equals 13 residues. The V gene's germline CDR1 is GTSNPN and CDR2 SVGIG (reference sequence). Trimming stripped 6 bases from V and 7 bases from J, with 13 bases between. Here the CDR3 reads CACTGTTNSPLHF. The CDR3 region has the DNA TGTGCCTGTACAGGGACCACCAATTCACCCCTCCACTTT.

This rearrangement joins TRBV11-2 to TRBJ2-1, with a tentative D call TRBD1 (5 bases). The CDR3 runs to 14 residues. V lost 0 bases and J 7 bases, leaving 10 bases between the germline ends. Germline CDR1 is SGHAT and CDR2 is FQNNGV. The chain's CDR3 is CASSLDQGWNEQFF. CDR3 bases: TGTGCCAGCAGCTTAGATCAGGGCTGGAATGAGCAGTTCTTC.

The DNA of the CDR3 is TGTGCCAGTAGCGGGACAGGTGGAAACTATGGCTACACCTTC. Protein sequence: CASSGTGGNYGYTF. J is TRBJ1-2 and V is TRBV19; 8 bases are a match to TRBD1. This CDR3 is 14 amino acids long. With 6 bases clipped from V and 2 bases from J, the junction kept 5 bases outside the gene matches. Germline CDR1 and CDR2: LNHDA and SQIVND (reference sequence).

This chain connects TRBV19 to TRBJ1-2; D ambiguous. The CDR3 is 13 residues long. V lost 5 bases and J lost 5, with 12 bases in between. The germline CDR1 and CDR2 sequences are LNHDA and SQIVND (reference sequence). DNA for the CDR3: TGTGCCAGTAGTCCTTTTTACAAATATGGCTACACCTTC. This encodes CASSPFYKYGYTF.

The genes are TRBV6-5 and TRBJ2-1; the match to TRBD1 covers 9 bases. Germline CDR1 MNHEY, CDR2 SVGAGI. The CDR3 sequence is 15 residues long. Losses at the gene ends were 5 bases for V and 5 bases for J; bases not matched to a gene: 7. The CDR3 bases are TGTGCCAGCAGTAAGGGACAGGGTTGGAACAATGAGCAGTTCTTC. Its protein is CASSKGQGWNNEQFF.

The table lists this clone with a few counts. The rearrangement joins TRBV27 to TRBJ2-1; 10 bases are shared with TRBD2. Per the germline V gene, CDR1 is MNHEY and CDR2 is SMNVEV (reference sequence). V lost 8 bases and J lost 8; bases outside the gene matches: 9. The CDR3 length is 14 residues. The CDR3 DNA is TGTGCCAGCGGGAAGCGGGGGGGCTCTTATGAGCAGTTCTTC. Its protein is CASGKRGGSYEQFF.

This clone has a single count. V and J are TRBV5-1 and TRBJ2-7; possible D gene TRBD2, 6 bases. CDR1 and CDR2 (germline): SGHRS, YFSETQ. Trimming pared 5 bases from V and 1 base from J, leaving 19 bases between. The CDR3 is made up of 16 amino acids. Here the CDR3 reads CASSYMGGGGSYEQYF. CDR3 DNA: TGCGCCAGCAGTTACATGGGAGGAGGTGGTTCCTACGAGCAGTACTTC. Full variable domain (missing parts from reference TRBV5-1 and TRBJ2-7): KAGVTQTPRYLIKTRGQQVTLSCSPISGHRSVSWYQQTPGQGLQFLFEYFSETQRNKGNFPGRFSGRQFSNSRSEMNVSTLELGDSALYLCASSYMGGGGSYEQYFGPGTRLTVT.

This clone was observed once. The chain recombines TRBV28 with TRBJ1-4; D not resolved. The V and J ends lost 3 bases and 6 bases respectively, with 11 bases between them. CDR1 is MDHEN and CDR2 is SYDVKM in the germline V gene. The CDR3 is 14 residues long. CDR3 loop: CASSFASYDEKLFF. The CDR3 nucleotides read TGTGCCAGCAGTTTCGCATCCTATGATGAAAAACTGTTTTTT.

The gene calls are TRBV10-3 and TRBJ1-1; TRBD1 aligns across 9 bases. V lost 10 bases, J lost 0 bases, and 6 bases stayed unmatched. The CDR3 length is 14 residues. Germline lookup yields CDR1 ENHRY and CDR2 SYGVKD. The CDR3, as DNA: TGTGCCACCACCGGGACAGGGCTGAACACTGAAGCTTTCTTT. Its translation: CATTGTGLNTEAFF.

This clone was recorded only once. J is TRBJ2-4 and V is TRBV28; 7 positions match TRBD1. V shed 6 bases, J shed 0 bases, and the junction held 5 bases outside the gene matches. Looked up from germline, CDR1 is MDHEN and CDR2 is SYDVKM. This CDR3 spans 15 amino acids. The CDR3 reads CASRGTVLAKNIQYF. The CDR3 nucleotides read TGTGCCAGCAGGGGGACAGTACTAGCCAAAAACATTCAGTACTTC.

The chain combines TRBV11-2 with TRBJ2-1; the match to TRBD2 covers 13 bases. This CDR3 has 16 residues. J gave up 7 bases and V 5 bases, and 8 bases lay outside the gene matches. Germline loops: CDR1 SGHAT, CDR2 FQNNGV. The CDR3 bases are TGTGCCAGCAGCAGACTAGCGGGAGGAGGGGGTAATGAGCAGTTCTTC. This encodes CASSRLAGGGGNEQFF.

V is TRBV6-5 and J is TRBJ1-2; D uncertain. Between the trimmed V and J ends, which lost 8 bases and 2 bases, there was a span of 6 bases. CDR1 and CDR2 from the germline V gene are MNHEY and SVGAGI. The CDR3 has 11 residues. The CDR3 sequence: CASVLNYGYTF. The CDR3 DNA sequence: TGTGCCAGCGTCCTCAACTATGGCTACACCTTC.

This rearrangement joins TRBV18 to TRBJ2-7; the D gene is possibly TRBD2 (6 bases). CDR1 is KGHSH and CDR2 is LQKENI in the germline V gene. This CDR3 is built from 14 residues. Trimming stripped 2 bases from V and 1 base from J, with 9 bases between. The CDR3 DNA reads as TGTGCCAGCTCACCAAGACTAGTTTCCTACGAGCAGTACTTC. This translates into CASSPRLVSYEQYF.

The chain couples TRBV5-1 to TRBJ2-3, with a tentative D call TRBD1 (6 bases). The CDR3 is made up of 16 amino acids. The germline V gene has CDR1 SGHRS and CDR2 YFSETQ. With 4 bases removed from V and 5 bases from J, the gap between germline ends came to 20 bases. The CDR3 coding sequence is TGCGCCAGCAGCCGTACAGGGAATGGATTGGGAGATACGCAGTATTTT. This sequence encodes CASSRTGNGLGDTQYF.

This chain uses TRBV19 with TRBJ1-5, with D perhaps TRBD1 (6 bases). The CDR3 totals 13 residues. V lost 5 bases and J 5 bases, leaving 10 bases between the germline ends. CDR1 and CDR2 from the germline V gene are LNHDA and SQIVND (reference sequence). The CDR3 DNA is TGTGCCAGTAGTTGGGACACCGATCAGCCCCAGCATTTT. This encodes CASSWDTDQPQHF.